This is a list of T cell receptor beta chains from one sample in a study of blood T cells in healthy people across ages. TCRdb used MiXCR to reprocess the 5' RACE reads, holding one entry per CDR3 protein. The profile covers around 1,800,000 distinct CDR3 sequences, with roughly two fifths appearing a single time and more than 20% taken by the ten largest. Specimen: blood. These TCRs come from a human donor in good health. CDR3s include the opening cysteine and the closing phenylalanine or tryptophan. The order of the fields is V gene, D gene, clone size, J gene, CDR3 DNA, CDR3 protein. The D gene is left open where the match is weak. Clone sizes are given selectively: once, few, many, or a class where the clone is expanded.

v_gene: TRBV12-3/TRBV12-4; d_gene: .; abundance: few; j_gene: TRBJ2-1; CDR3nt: TGTGCCAGCACCCCATTAGACAGCATTAGGTCCTACAATGAGCAGTTCTTC; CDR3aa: CASTPLDSIRSYNEQFF
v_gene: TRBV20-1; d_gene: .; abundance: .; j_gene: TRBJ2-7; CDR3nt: TGCAGTGCCCCATCACAGGGATACTCCTACGAGCAGTACTTC; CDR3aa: CSAPSQGYSYEQYF
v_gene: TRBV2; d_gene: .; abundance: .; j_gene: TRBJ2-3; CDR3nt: TGTGCCACCGAACAGGGTTTCACAGATACGCAGTATTTT; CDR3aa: CATEQGFTDTQYF
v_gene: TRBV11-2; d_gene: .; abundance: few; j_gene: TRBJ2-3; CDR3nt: TGTGCCAGCAGCCCCAGGCGAACTAGCACAGATACGCAGTATTTT; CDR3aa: CASSPRRTSTDTQYF
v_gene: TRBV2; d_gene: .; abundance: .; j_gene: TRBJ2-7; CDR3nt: TGTGCCAACACAGACCAACCCAGCGAGCAGTACTTC; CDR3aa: CANTDQPSEQYF
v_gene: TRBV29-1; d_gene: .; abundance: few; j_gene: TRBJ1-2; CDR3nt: TGCAGCGTTCTGGCCAGGGAAGGCTACACCTTC; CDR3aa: CSVLAREGYTF
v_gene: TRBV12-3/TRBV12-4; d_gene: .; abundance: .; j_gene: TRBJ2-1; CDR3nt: TGCGCCAGCAGTTTATCTGGACTACCAACATACAATGAGCAGTTCTTC; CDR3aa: CASSLSGLPTYNEQFF
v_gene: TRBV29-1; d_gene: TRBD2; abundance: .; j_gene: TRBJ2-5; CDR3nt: TGCAGCGTTGAGTCGGCACGGGGGGACCAAGAGACCCAGTACTTC; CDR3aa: CSVESARGDQETQYF
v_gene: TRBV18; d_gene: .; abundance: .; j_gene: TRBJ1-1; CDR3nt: TGTGCCAGCTCCCGCATCATTGGGGGGGTGAACACTGAAGCTTTCTTT; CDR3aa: CASSRIIGGVNTEAFF
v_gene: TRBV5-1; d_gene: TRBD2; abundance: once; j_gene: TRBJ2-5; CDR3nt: TGCGCCACCCAGGGAGGGGACCAAGAGGCCCAGTACTTC; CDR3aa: CATQGGDQEAQYF
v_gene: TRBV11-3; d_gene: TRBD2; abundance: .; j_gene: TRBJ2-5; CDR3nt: TGTGCCAGCACCCACGGGGGGACTAGCGAAGAGACCCAGTACTTC; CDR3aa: CASTHGGTSEETQYF
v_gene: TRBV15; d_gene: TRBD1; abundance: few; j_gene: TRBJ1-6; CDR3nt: TGTGCCACCAGCGATGACAGGGAGCATTCACCCCTCCACTTT; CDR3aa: CATSDDREHSPLHF
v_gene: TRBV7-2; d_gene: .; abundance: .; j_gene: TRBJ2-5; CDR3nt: TGTGCCGGCAGCTTCGAAAGCAGGGGCCAGACCCAGTACTTC; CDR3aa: CAGSFESRGQTQYF
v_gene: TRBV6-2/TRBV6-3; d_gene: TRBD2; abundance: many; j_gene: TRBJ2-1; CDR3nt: TGTGCCAGCAGGGGCGGGAGCTCCTACAATGAGCAGTTCTTC; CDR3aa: CASRGGSSYNEQFF
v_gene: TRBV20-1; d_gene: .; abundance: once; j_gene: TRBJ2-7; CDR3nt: TGCAGTGCTAGAGATCACCAGGGTGTCCACGAGCAGTACTTC; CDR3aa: CSARDHQGVHEQYF
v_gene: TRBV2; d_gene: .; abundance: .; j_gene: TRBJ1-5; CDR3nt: TGTGCCAGCAGTGTTTTCCTAGGGGGTTTGAGCAATCAGCCCCAGCATTTT; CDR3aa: CASSVFLGGLSNQPQHF
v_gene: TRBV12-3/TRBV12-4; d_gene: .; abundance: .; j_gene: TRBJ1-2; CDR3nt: TGTGCCAGCAGTCCCTGGGGGGTAGGTTCCTATGGCTACACCTTC; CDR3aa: CASSPWGVGSYGYTF
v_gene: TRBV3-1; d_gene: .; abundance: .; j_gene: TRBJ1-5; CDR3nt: TGTGCCAGCAGCCCCCAGGTGGGAAATCAGCCCCAGCATTTT; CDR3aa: CASSPQVGNQPQHF
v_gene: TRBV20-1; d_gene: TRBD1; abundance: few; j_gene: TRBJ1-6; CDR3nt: TGCAGTGCTAGTGACAGGGGGCGCGGAAATTCACCCCTCCACTTT; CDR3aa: CSASDRGRGNSPLHF
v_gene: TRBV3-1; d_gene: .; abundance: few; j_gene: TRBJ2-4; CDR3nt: TGTGCCAGCAGCCAAGAACCAGGATTAGGTTTCAACATTCAGTACTTC; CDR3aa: CASSQEPGLGFNIQYF
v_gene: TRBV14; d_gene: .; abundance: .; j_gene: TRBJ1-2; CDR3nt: TGTGCCAGCAGCCAAGTTGGAACTAGATGGGGTGGCTACACCTTC; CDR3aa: CASSQVGTRWGGYTF
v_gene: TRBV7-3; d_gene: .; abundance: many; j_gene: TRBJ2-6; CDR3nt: TGTGCCAGCAGCCCCAGGCCCGCGGCGGGACCGTACTCTGGGGCCAACGTCCTGACTTTC; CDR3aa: CASSPRPAAGPYSGANVLTF
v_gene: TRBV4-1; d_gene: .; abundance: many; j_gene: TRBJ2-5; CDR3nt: TGCGCCAGCAGCCAGGATGGTCTCATGATGACTCAAGAGACCCAGTACTTC; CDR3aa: CASSQDGLMMTQETQYF
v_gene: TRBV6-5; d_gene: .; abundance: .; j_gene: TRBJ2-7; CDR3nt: TGTGCCAGCAGTTCCCTCCCGGGACCCCGCGGCGAGCAGTACTTC; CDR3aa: CASSSLPGPRGEQYF
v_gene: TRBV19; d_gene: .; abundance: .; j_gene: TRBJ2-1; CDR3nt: TGTGCCAGTAGGGGACCGAGGTCGGTCAATGAGCAGTTCTTC; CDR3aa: CASRGPRSVNEQFF
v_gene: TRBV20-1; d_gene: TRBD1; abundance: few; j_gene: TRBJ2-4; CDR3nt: TGCAGTGCAGGGGGACAGGGAAAAAACATTCAGTACTTC; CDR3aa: CSAGGQGKNIQYF
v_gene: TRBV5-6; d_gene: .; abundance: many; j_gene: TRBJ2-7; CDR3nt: TGTGCCAGCAGCTTCAGGGCAGTATCCACCTACGAGCAGTACTTC; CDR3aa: CASSFRAVSTYEQYF
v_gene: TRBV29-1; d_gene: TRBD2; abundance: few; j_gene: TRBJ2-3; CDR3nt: TGCAGCGTTGAAGTGGGGACTAGCCGCACAGATACGCAGTATTTT; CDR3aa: CSVEVGTSRTDTQYF
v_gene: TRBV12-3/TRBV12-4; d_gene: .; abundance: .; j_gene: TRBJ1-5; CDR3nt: TGTGCCTGCAGTTTTCTGGGGGCCCAGCCCCAGCATTTT; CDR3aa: CACSFLGAQPQHF